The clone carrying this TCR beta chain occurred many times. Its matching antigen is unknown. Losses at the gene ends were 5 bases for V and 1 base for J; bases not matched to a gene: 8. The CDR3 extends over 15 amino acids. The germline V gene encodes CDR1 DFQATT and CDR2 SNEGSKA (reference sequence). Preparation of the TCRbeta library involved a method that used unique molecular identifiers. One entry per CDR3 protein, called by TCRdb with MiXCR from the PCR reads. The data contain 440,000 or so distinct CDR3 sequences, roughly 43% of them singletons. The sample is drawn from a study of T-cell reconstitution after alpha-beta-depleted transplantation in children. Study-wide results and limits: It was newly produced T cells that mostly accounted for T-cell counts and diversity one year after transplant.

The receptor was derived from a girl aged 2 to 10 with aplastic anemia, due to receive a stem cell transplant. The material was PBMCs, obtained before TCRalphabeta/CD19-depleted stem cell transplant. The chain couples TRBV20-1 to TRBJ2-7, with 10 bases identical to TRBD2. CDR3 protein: CSAGQMTSGSYEQYF. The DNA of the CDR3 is TGCAGTGCTGGCCAGATGACTAGCGGGTCCTACGAGCAGTACTTC.